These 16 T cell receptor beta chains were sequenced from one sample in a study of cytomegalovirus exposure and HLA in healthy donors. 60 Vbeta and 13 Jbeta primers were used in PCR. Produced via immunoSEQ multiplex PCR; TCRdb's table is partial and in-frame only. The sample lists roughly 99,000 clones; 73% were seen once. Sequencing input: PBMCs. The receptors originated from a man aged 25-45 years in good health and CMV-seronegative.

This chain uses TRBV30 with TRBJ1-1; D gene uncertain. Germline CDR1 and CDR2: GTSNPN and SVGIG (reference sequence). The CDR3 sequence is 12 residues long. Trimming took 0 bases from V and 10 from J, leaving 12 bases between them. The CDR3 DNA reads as TGTGCCTGGAGTGTAAAGCCCGGAGGAGCTTTCTTT. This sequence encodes CAWSVKPGGAFF. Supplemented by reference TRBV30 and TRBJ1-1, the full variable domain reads SQTIHQWPATLVQPVGSPLSLECTVEGTSNPNLYWYRQAAGRGLQLLFYSVGIGQISSEVPQNLSASRPQDRQFILSSKKLLLSDSGFYLCAWSVKPGGAFFGQGTRLTVV.

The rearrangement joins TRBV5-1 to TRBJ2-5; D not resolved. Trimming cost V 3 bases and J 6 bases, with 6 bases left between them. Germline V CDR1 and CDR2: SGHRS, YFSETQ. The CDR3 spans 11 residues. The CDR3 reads CASSSEKTQYF. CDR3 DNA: TGCGCCAGCAGCTCCGAGAAGACCCAGTACTTC. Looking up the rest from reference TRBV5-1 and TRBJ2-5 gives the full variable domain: KAGVTQTPRYLIKTRGQQVTLSCSPISGHRSVSWYQQTPGQGLQFLFEYFSETQRNKGNFPGRFSGRQFSNSRSEMNVSTLELGDSALYLCASSSEKTQYFGPGTRLLVL.

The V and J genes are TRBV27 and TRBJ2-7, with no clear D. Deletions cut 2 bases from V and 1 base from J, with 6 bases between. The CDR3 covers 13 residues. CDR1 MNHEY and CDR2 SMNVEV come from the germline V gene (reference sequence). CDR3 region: CASSLTESYEQYF. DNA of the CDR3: TGTGCCAGCAGTTTAACAGAGTCCTACGAGCAGTACTTC.

The CDR3 DNA follows: TGTGCCACCAGCAGAGAGATGGGGCAGAATAATGAAAAACTGTTTTTT. Translation gives CATSREMGQNNEKLFF. This chain links TRBV15 with TRBJ1-4; a possible D gene is TRBD1 (5 bases). Trimming took off 0 bases at V and 4 bases at J, with 12 bases between the two ends. Germline V gives CDR1 LNHNV, CDR2 YYDKDF (reference sequence). The CDR3 runs to 16 residues.

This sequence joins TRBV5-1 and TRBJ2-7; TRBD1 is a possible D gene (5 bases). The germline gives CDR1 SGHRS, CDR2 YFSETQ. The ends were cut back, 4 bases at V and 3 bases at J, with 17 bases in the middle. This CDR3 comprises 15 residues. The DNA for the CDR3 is TGCGCCAGCAGCACCCTTAGTGGGGCGAACTACGAGCAGTACTTC. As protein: CASSTLSGANYEQYF.

The CDR3 here is CASSLSGSGTYEQYF. In nucleotides, the CDR3 is TGTGCCAGTAGTCTTAGCGGGAGTGGTACCTACGAGCAGTACTTC. V and J are TRBV19 and TRBJ2-7, with 9 positions matching TRBD2. Germline CDR1 is LNHDA and CDR2 is SQIVND (reference sequence). The CDR3 spans 15 residues. The ends lost 5 bases at V and 2 bases at J; junction bases unmatched: 7.

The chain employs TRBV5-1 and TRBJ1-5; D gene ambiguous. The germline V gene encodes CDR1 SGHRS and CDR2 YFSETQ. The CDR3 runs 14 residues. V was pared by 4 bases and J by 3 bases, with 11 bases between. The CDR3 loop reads CASSPGGVNQPQHF. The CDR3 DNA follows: TGCGCCAGCAGCCCTGGCGGGGTCAATCAGCCCCAGCATTTT.

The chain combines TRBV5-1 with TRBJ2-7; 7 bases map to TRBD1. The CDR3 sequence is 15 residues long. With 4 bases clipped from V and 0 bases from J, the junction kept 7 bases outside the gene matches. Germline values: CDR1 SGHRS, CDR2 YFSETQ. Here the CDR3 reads CASSQGDEGSYEQYF. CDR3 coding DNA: TGCGCCAGCAGCCAGGGGGATGAGGGCTCCTACGAGCAGTACTTC.

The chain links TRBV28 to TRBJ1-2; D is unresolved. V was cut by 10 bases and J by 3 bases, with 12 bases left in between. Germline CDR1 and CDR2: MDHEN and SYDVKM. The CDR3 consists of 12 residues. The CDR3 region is CATTNQYYGYTF. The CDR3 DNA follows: TGTGCCACCACTAACCAATACTATGGCTACACCTTC.

The CDR3 sequence is CASSPQGSGYEQYF. The DNA of the CDR3 is TGCGCCAGCAGCCCCCAGGGCTCTGGGTACGAGCAGTACTTC. The chain links TRBV5-1 to TRBJ2-7; the D gene is possibly TRBD1 (5 bases). V was pared by 4 bases and J by 4 bases, with 15 bases between. This CDR3 comprises 14 residues. The germline CDR1 and CDR2 sequences are SGHRS and YFSETQ.

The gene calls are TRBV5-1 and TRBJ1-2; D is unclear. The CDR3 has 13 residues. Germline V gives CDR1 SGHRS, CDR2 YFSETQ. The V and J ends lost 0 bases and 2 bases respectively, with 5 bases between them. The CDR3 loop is CASSLGGNYGYTF. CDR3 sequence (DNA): TGCGCCAGCAGCTTGGGAGGGAACTATGGCTACACCTTC.

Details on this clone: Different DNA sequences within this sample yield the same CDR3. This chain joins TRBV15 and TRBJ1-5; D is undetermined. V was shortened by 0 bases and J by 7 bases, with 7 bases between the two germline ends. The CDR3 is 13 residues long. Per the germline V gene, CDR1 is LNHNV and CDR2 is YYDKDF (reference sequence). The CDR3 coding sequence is TGTGCCACCAGCAGAGACCTGTCCCAGCCCCAGCATTTT. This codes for CATSRDLSQPQHF. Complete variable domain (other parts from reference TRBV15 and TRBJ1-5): DAMVIQNPRYQVTQFGKPVTLSCSQTLNHNVMYWYQQKSSQAPKLLFHYYDKDFNNEADTPDNFQSRRPNTSFCFLDIRSPGLGDTAMYLCATSRDLSQPQHFGDGTRLSIL.

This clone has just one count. Written as DNA, the CDR3 is TGTGCCAGCAGCCCCGAACTAGACGCCAAAAACATTCAGTACTTC. It is translated as CASSPELDAKNIQYF. J is TRBJ2-4 and V is TRBV9; TRBD2 is a possible D gene (5 bases). Trimming stripped 4 bases from V and 1 base from J, with 12 bases between. The CDR3 consists of 15 residues. Germline loops: CDR1 SGDLS, CDR2 YYNGEE.

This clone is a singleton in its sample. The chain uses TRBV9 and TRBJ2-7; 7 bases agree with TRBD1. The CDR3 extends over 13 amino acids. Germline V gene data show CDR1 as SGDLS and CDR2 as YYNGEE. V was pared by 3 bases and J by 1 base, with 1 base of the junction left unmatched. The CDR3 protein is CASSGTGSYEQYF. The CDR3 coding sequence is TGTGCCAGCAGCGGGACAGGATCCTACGAGCAGTACTTC.

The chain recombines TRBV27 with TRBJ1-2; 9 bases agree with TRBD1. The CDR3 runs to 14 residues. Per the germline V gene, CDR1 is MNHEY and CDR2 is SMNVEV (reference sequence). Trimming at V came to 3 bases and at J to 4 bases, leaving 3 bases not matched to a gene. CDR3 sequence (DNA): TGTGCCAGCAGTTTTCGACAGGGGGGCTATGGCTACACCTTC. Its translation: CASSFRQGGYGYTF.

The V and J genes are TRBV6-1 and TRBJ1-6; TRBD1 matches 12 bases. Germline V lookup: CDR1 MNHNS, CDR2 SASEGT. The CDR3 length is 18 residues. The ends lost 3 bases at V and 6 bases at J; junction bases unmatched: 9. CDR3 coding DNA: TGTGCCAGCAGTGATCCCGGGACAGGGGGCATCTTTAATTCACCCCTCCACTTT. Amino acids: CASSDPGTGGIFNSPLHF.